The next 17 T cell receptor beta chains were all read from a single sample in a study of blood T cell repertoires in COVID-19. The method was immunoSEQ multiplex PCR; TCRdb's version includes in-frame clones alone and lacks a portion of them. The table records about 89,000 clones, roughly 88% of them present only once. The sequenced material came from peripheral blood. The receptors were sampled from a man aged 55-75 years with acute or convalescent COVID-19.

CDR3 sequence: CASSKVSYSLAYF. CDR3 nucleotides: TGTGCCAGCAGCAAAGTATCATACTCTCTTGCGTACTTC. The genes are TRBV21-1 and TRBJ2-7; the table assigns TRBD2, which was not confirmed against the DNA. TRBV21-1 is designated a pseudogene. This CDR3 is 13 amino acids long.

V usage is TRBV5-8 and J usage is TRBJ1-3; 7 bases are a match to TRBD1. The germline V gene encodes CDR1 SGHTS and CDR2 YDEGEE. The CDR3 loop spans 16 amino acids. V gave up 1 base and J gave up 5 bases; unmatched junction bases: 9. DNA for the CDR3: TGTGCCAGCAGCTTGCGCGGGACAGCCCCTAGAAACACCATATATTTT. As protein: CASSLRGTAPRNTIYF.

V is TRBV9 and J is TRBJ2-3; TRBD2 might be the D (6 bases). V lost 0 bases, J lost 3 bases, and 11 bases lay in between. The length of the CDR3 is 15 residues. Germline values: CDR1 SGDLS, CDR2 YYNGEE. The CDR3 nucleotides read TGTGCCAGCAGCGTAGGGCGGGGCGGGACAGATACGCAGTATTTT. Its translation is CASSVGRGGTDTQYF.

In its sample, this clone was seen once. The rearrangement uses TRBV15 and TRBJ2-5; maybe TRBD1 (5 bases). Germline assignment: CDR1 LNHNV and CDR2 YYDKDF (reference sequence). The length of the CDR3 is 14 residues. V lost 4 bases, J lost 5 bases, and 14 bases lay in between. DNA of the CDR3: TGTGCCACCAGCACTCGGACAACTGGGGAGACCCAGTACTTC. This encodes CATSTRTTGETQYF.

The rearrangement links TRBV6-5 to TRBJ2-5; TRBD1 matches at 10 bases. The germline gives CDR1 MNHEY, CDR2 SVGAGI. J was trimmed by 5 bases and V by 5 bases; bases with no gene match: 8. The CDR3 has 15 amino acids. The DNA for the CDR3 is TGTGCCAGCAGTACCGGGACAGGGGTTTGGGAGACCCAGTACTTC. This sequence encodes CASSTGTGVWETQYF.

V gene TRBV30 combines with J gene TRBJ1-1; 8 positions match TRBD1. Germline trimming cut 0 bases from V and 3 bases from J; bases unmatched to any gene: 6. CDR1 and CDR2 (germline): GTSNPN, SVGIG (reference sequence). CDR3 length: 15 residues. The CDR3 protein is CAWSVETGVHTEAFF. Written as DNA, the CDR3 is TGTGCCTGGAGTGTGGAGACAGGGGTGCACACTGAAGCTTTCTTT.

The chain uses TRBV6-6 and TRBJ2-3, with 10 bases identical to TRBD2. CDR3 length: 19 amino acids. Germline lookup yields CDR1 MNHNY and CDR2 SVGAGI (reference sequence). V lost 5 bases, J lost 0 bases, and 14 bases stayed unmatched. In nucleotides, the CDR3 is TGTGCCAGCAGTCCACCAAGGAGCGGGGGGGTGACTAGCACAGATACGCAGTATTTT. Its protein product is CASSPPRSGGVTSTDTQYF.

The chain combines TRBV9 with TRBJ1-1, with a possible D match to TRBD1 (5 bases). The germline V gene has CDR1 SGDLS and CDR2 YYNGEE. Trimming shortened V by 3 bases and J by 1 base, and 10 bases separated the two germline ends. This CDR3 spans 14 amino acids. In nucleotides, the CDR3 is TGTGCCAGCAGCGGAACAGGCCCGAACACTGAAGCTTTCTTT. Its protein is CASSGTGPNTEAFF.

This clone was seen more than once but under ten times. The CDR3 is CASSPLEGRYTDTQYF. Written as DNA, the CDR3 is TGTGCCAGCAGCCCCCTCGAGGGCCGATACACAGATACGCAGTATTTT. This rearrangement joins TRBV9 to TRBJ2-3, with TRBD2 as a possible D gene (5 bases). The CDR3 is 16 residues long. V was cut by 4 bases and J by 2 bases, with 17 bases left in between. Germline-derived CDR1 and CDR2 are SGDLS and YYNGEE.

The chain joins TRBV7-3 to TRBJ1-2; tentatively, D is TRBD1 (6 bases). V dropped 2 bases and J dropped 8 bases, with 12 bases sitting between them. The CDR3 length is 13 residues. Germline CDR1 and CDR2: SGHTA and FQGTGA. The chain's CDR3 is CASSLAGATGYTF. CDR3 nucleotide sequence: TGTGCCAGCAGCTTAGCGGGGGCTACCGGCTACACCTTC.

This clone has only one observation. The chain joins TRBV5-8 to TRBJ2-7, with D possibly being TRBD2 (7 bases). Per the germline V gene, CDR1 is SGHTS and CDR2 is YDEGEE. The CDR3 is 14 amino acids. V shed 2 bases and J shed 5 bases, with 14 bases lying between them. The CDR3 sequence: CASSFPTGGNEQYF. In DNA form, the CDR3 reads TGTGCCAGCAGCTTTCCCACGGGGGGCAACGAGCAGTACTTC.

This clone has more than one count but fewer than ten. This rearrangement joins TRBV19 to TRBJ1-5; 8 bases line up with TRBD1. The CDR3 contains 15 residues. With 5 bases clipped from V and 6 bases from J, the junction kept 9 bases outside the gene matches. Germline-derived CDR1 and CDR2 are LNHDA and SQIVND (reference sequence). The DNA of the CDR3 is TGTGCCAGTAGTTCTCAGCAGGGGGCCGGTCAGCCCCAGCATTTT. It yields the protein CASSSQQGAGQPQHF.

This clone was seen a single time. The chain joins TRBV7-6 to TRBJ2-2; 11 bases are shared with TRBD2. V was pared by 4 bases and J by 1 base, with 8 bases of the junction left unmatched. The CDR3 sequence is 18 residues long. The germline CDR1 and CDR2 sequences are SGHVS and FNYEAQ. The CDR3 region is CASSSELAGVRNTGELFF. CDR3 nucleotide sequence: TGTGCCAGCAGCTCGGAACTAGCGGGAGTACGGAACACCGGGGAGCTGTTTTTT.

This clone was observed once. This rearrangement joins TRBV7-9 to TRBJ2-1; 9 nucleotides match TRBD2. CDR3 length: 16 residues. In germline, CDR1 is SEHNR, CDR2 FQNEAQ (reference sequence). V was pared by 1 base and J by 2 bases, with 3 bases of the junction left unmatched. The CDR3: CASSLGPSGAYNEQFF. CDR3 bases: TGTGCCAGCAGCTTAGGTCCTAGCGGGGCCTACAATGAGCAGTTCTTC.

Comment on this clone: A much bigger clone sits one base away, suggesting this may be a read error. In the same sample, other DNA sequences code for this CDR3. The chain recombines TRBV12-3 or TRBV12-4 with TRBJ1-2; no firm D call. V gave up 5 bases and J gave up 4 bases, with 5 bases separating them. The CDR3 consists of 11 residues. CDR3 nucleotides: TGTGCCAGCAGTACGGGCTATGGCTACACCTTC. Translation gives CASSTGYGYTF.

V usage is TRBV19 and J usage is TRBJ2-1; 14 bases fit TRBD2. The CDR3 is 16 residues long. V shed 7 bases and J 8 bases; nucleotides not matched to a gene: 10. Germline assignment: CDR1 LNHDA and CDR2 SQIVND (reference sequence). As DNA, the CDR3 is TGTGCCAGTACCGCACCGGGACTAGCGGGAGTGCATGAGCAGTTCTTC. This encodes CASTAPGLAGVHEQFF.

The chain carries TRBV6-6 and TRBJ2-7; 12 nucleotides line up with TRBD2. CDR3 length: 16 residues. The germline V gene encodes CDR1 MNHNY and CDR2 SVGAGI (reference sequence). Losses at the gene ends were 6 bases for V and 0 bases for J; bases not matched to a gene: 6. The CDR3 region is CASSPPTSGSSYEQYF. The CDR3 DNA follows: TGTGCCAGCAGCCCCCCGACTAGCGGGAGCTCCTACGAGCAGTACTTC.